The TCR beta chain described here comes from a study of blood T cell repertoires in COVID-19. Turning to the study itself: Italy, Spain and the United States were the sources of the convalescent and acute COVID-19 samples. The analysed material was cDNA or gDNA that came from T cells, B-cell-depleted T cells, or PBMCs.

After removal of 6 bases from V and 3 bases from J, the junction contained 6 bases not matched to a gene. The germline V gene encodes CDR1 ENHRY and CDR2 SYGVKD. This CDR3 is built from 14 residues. Original methodology: Nucleated cell number was recorded as an estimate derived from reference gene primer amplification. Using immunoSEQ multiplex PCR, the repertoire was profiled, and TCRdb retains in-frame clones only, with some absent. V and J calls and clone size are those listed in that table; D and trimming were worked out from the DNA. The sample lists about 190,000 clones; 70% to 85% were seen once.

The receptor was derived from a woman aged 45-65 years with acute or convalescent COVID-19. The sequenced sample consisted of peripheral blood. The rearrangement uses TRBV10-3 and TRBJ2-7, with TRBD1 matching over 9 bases. CDR3 amino acids: CAIRPTGGGYEQYF. CDR3 coding DNA: TGTGCCATCAGGCCGACAGGGGGGGGCTACGAGCAGTACTTC.